Listed below are T cell receptor beta chains from one sample, sequenced in a study of blood T cells in healthy people across ages. TCRdb itself ran the 5' RACE reads through MiXCR, one entry per CDR3 protein. The profile shows 550,000 to 750,000 distinct CDR3 sequences, 21% of them singletons. The sequenced material came from blood. All receptors derive from a man aged 65 to 85 in good health. The CDR3 runs from the conserved cysteine through the conserved F or W. The D gene is left open where the match is weak. Expanded clones are given a class, and other clones once, few, many or no size at all.

clone_size	j_call	v_call	d_call	cdr3_aa	cdr3_nt
.	TRBJ2-1	TRBV3-1	.	CASSHPQPTYNEQFF	TGTGCCAGCAGCCATCCTCAGCCTACCTACAATGAGCAGTTCTTC
few	TRBJ1-6	TRBV28	.	CASSTNSPLHF	TGTGCCAGCAGTACTAATTCACCCCTCCACTTT
.	TRBJ2-1	TRBV7-9	TRBD2	CASSTWTSNREQFF	TGTGCCAGCAGCACTTGGACTAGCAATCGCGAGCAGTTCTTC
.	TRBJ2-5	TRBV20-1	.	CSAREPGTETQYF	TGCAGTGCTAGAGAACCTGGCACAGAGACCCAGTACTTC
few	TRBJ2-5	TRBV6-5	.	CASSRLAPHQETQYF	TGTGCCAGCAGTCGCCTAGCGCCCCACCAAGAGACCCAGTACTTC
.	TRBJ1-1	TRBV3-1	.	CASSQSNTEAFF	TGTGCCAGCAGCCAATCGAACACTGAAGCTTTCTTT
few	TRBJ2-5	TRBV6-6	TRBD2	CASRLAGDQETQYF	TGTGCCAGCAGACTAGCGGGAGATCAAGAGACCCAGTACTTC
.	TRBJ1-1	TRBV6-1	.	CASSTYRDLEVDTEAFF	TGTGCCAGCAGTACCTACAGGGATCTGGAGGTGGACACTGAAGCTTTCTTT
few	TRBJ2-7	TRBV6-2/TRBV6-3	TRBD1	CASSRRQGARYEQYF	TGTGCCAGCAGTCGAAGACAGGGGGCAAGGTACGAGCAGTACTTC
.	TRBJ2-1	TRBV4-3	.	CASSQEVRNEQFF	TGCGCCAGCAGCCAAGAGGTCAGGAATGAGCAGTTCTTC
.	TRBJ2-5	TRBV28	TRBD2	CASSLKAGGPKTQYF	TGTGCCAGCAGTTTGAAAGCGGGAGGGCCCAAGACCCAGTACTTC
few	TRBJ2-3	TRBV20-1	TRBD1	CSARELLPGQGTDTQYF	TGCAGTGCTAGAGAGCTGTTACCGGGACAGGGTACAGATACGCAGTATTTT
.	TRBJ2-2	TRBV3-1	TRBD1	CASSSTGVGGELFF	TGTGCCAGCAGCTCAACAGGGGTTGGCGGGGAGCTGTTTTTT
.	TRBJ2-1	TRBV7-9	.	CASSLELANEQFF	TGTGCCAGCAGCTTAGAACTAGCCAATGAGCAGTTCTTC
.	TRBJ2-1	TRBV20-1	.	CSGLGDSYNEQFF	TGCAGTGGGTTGGGGGACTCCTACAATGAGCAGTTCTTC
few	TRBJ2-1	TRBV12-3/TRBV12-4	TRBD2	CASSLTGLAGVKQFF	TGTGCCAGCAGCTTAACGGGACTAGCGGGAGTAAAGCAGTTCTTC
.	TRBJ2-1	TRBV6-1	TRBD2	CASRTGVAGSGKSSYNEQFF	TGTGCCAGCAGAACCGGGGTAGCGGGATCAGGAAAAAGCTCCTACAATGAGCAGTTCTTC
.	TRBJ2-7	TRBV4-3	TRBD2	CASSQNRGGPYEQYF	TGCGCCAGCAGCCAAAACCGGGGGGGACCCTACGAGCAGTACTTC
.	TRBJ2-1	TRBV7-3	TRBD2	CASSISGTSSYNEQFF	TGTGCCAGCAGCATATCCGGGACTAGCAGTTACAATGAGCAGTTCTTC
many	TRBJ2-3	TRBV6-2/TRBV6-3	TRBD2	CASSYSTLAGADTQYF	TGTGCCAGCAGTTACTCGACACTAGCGGGAGCCGATACGCAGTATTTT
.	TRBJ2-3	TRBV29-1	.	CSGGLSGLGDTQYF	TGCAGCGGCGGACTATCGGGTTTGGGAGATACGCAGTATTTT
few	TRBJ2-5	TRBV27	TRBD1	CASSLLGTGQETQYF	TGTGCCAGCAGTTTACTCGGGACAGGACAAGAGACCCAGTACTTC
.	TRBJ2-1	TRBV6-2/TRBV6-3	.	CASSYLKGYNEQFF	TGTGCCAGCAGTTACCTCAAGGGTTACAATGAGCAGTTCTTC
few	TRBJ1-1	TRBV28	.	CASSLSYQKEAFF	TGTGCCAGCAGTTTATCGTACCAAAAGGAAGCTTTCTTT
few	TRBJ1-2	TRBV6-5	.	CASRPTGDYGYTF	TGTGCCAGCAGACCCACAGGAGACTATGGCTACACCTTC
.	TRBJ2-1	TRBV24-1	TRBD2	CATSDGLAGLEQFF	TGTGCCACCAGTGACGGACTAGCGGGCCTCGAGCAGTTCTTC
.	TRBJ2-1	TRBV7-9	TRBD2	CASSLGGTWEGEQFF	TGTGCCAGCAGCTTAGGAGGTACGTGGGAGGGAGAGCAGTTCTTC
.	TRBJ2-7	TRBV6-5	.	CASSTGREQYF	TGTGCCAGCAGTACAGGGAGAGAGCAGTACTTC
once	TRBJ2-3	TRBV2	.	CASRLLGRGTDTQYF	TGTGCCAGCAGGTTACTAGGGAGAGGCACAGATACGCAGTATTTT
.	TRBJ2-3	TRBV4-2	TRBD1	CASSQAGLGTGGTDTQYF	TGTGCCAGCAGCCAGGCGGGGTTAGGGACAGGGGGCACAGATACGCAGTATTTT
few	TRBJ1-6	TRBV20-1	TRBD1	CSARDPRTDRGSPLHF	TGCAGTGCTAGAGACCCCCGGACGGACAGGGGTTCACCCCTCCACTTT
.	TRBJ2-2	TRBV7-3	.	CASSPRVTGELFF	TGTGCCAGCAGCCCCAGGGTCACCGGGGAGCTGTTTTTT
.	TRBJ2-1	TRBV4-3	TRBD2	CASSQDASGRLEGRVF	TGCGCCAGCAGCCAAGATGCTAGCGGGAGATTAGAGGGTCGGGTCTTC
few	TRBJ2-3	TRBV20-1	TRBD2	CSARGLAATDTQYF	TGCAGTGCTAGAGGACTAGCGGCAACAGATACGCAGTATTTT
.	TRBJ2-2	TRBV3-1	TRBD1	CASSRRGPGQANTGELFF	TGTGCCAGCAGCCGGAGGGGACCGGGACAGGCGAACACCGGGGAGCTGTTTTTT
.	TRBJ2-1	TRBV28	TRBD2	CASSGGRDEQFF	TGTGCCAGCAGCGGCGGGAGGGATGAGCAGTTCTTC
once	TRBJ2-7	TRBV9	.	CASSVETGTYEQYF	TGTGCCAGCAGCGTGGAAACCGGGACCTACGAGCAGTACTTC
many	TRBJ1-4	TRBV4-1	TRBD1	CASSQGTGRGEKLFF	TGCGCCAGCAGCCAAGGGACAGGGAGGGGGGAAAAACTGTTTTTT
.	TRBJ2-7	TRBV20-1	TRBD2	CSATPSGRALTYEQYF	TGCAGTGCTACCCCTAGCGGGAGGGCCCTAACCTACGAGCAGTACTTC
few	TRBJ1-4	TRBV27	TRBD1	CASSPSTGTGEKLFF	TGTGCCAGCAGTCCGTCGACAGGGACGGGTGAAAAACTGTTTTTT
.	TRBJ2-5	TRBV6-5	.	CASSLVSAGRETQYF	TGTGCCAGCAGTTTAGTGTCGGCAGGGAGAGAGACCCAGTACTTC
many	TRBJ2-7	TRBV12-3/TRBV12-4	.	CASSFVGTGEQYF	TGTGCCAGCAGTTTCGTTGGGACCGGCGAGCAGTACTTC
.	TRBJ2-1	TRBV28	.	CASSLSTGTYNEQFF	TGTGCCAGCAGTTTATCGACTGGGACATACAATGAGCAGTTCTTC
few	TRBJ2-7	TRBV5-4	TRBD1	CASSSPGQEGYEQYF	TGTGCCAGCAGCTCGCCGGGACAGGAGGGCTACGAGCAGTACTTC
.	TRBJ1-1	TRBV5-1	.	CASSSGLGGGTEAFF	TGCGCCAGCAGCTCGGGGTTGGGCGGGGGCACTGAAGCTTTCTTT
few	TRBJ2-5	TRBV5-1	.	CASSGGGYQETQYF	TGCGCCAGCTCGGGGGGCGGGTACCAAGAGACCCAGTACTTC
many	TRBJ2-7	TRBV5-6	.	CASSGLITGLYEQYF	TGTGCCAGCAGCGGGTTAATTACAGGGCTTTACGAGCAGTACTTC
.	TRBJ2-3	TRBV20-1	.	CSARGAGGYTDTQYF	TGCAGTGCTAGAGGTGCCGGAGGATACACAGATACGCAGTATTTT
.	TRBJ2-5	TRBV21-1	.	CASDSVPGAADTQYF	TGTGCCAGCGATTCAGTCCCGGGGGCCGCCGATACCCAGTACTTC
few	TRBJ2-3	TRBV11-2	TRBD2	CASSLVAGVRTDTQYF	TGTGCCAGCAGCTTAGTAGCGGGAGTTCGAACAGATACGCAGTATTTT
few	TRBJ1-4	TRBV6-6	TRBD1	CASRGTGNNEKLFF	TGTGCCAGCAGAGGGACAGGCAATAATGAAAAACTGTTTTTT
.	TRBJ2-7	TRBV30	TRBD1	CAWSVLGQGREQYF	TGCGCCTGGAGTGTACTGGGACAGGGGCGCGAGCAGTACTTC
.	TRBJ2-1	TRBV4-3	.	CASSPAGNNEQFF	TGCGCCAGCAGCCCAGCGGGCAACAATGAGCAGTTCTTC